These T cell receptor beta chains were read from a single sample in a study of shared clonotypes between healthy human individuals. Data came from immunoSEQ multiplex PCR; TCRdb stores just in-frame clones and leaves some out. This sample has roughly 1,500,000 clones, with approximately 98.5% found just once. Sequencing was carried out using naive CD4+ T cells sorted from blood. Source of these receptors: a man between 25 and 39 years old in good health. The CDR3 runs from the conserved cysteine through the conserved F or W. The D gene is left open where the match is weak. A row's size may be missing; if present it is once, few, many or a size class.

CDR3aa,CDR3nt,j_gene,v_gene,abundance,d_gene
CASSLAALAVNTYEQYF,TGTGCCAGCAGCTTGGCGGCACTAGCGGTAAATACCTACGAGCAGTACTTC,TRBJ2-7,TRBV5-5,.,TRBD2
CAISERDASTDTQYF,TGTGCCATCAGTGAACGAGACGCAAGCACAGATACGCAGTATTTT,TRBJ2-3,TRBV10-3,.,.
CASSATGTVPYGYTF,TGTGCCAGCAGCGCAACCGGGACTGTCCCCTATGGCTACACCTTC,TRBJ1-2,TRBV2,once,.
CASSPLAEGIGELFF,TGCGCCAGCAGTCCCCTAGCGGAGGGGATCGGGGAGCTGTTTTTT,TRBJ2-2,TRBV5-1,.,TRBD2
CASSSGTGVTGELFF,TGCGCCAGCAGCTCCGGGACAGGGGTCACCGGGGAGCTGTTTTTT,TRBJ2-2,TRBV5-1,.,TRBD1
CASSLEPSRNTIYF,TGTGCCAGCAGTTTGGAACCTTCCCGGAACACCATATATTTT,TRBJ1-3,TRBV28,.,.
CASSLGVGGAGETQYF,TGTGCCAGCAGCTTAGGTGTAGGAGGGGCGGGAGAGACCCAGTACTTC,TRBJ2-5,TRBV7-7,.,.
CASSPSSRVPREMGTQYF,TGTGCCAGCTCACCATCCAGCAGGGTTCCCCGAGAAATGGGTACGCAGTATTTT,TRBJ2-3,TRBV18,.,.
CASSVGTSGYTDTQYF,TGTGCCAGCAGCGTAGGAACTAGCGGGTACACAGATACGCAGTATTTT,TRBJ2-3,TRBV9,.,TRBD2
CSVEAGTPSYEQYF,TGCAGCGTTGAGGCGGGAACGCCATCCTACGAGCAGTACTTC,TRBJ2-7,TRBV29-1,once,.
CASSPSPVTNTEAFF,TGCGCCAGCAGCCCGAGTCCGGTCACGAACACTGAAGCTTTCTTT,TRBJ1-1,TRBV5-1,.,.
CASSYSRANNYEQYF,TGTGCCAGCAGTTACTCCCGGGCCAACAATTACGAGCAGTACTTC,TRBJ2-7,TRBV6-5,.,.
CASSLYQYEQYF,TGTGCCAGCAGCTTGTATCAGTACGAGCAGTACTTC,TRBJ2-7,TRBV11-2,once,.
CASSQDLQTYGYTF,TGTGCCAGCAGCCAAGATCTCCAGACCTATGGCTACACCTTC,TRBJ1-2,TRBV14,.,.
CASSGRLGWALGTGELFF,TGCGCCAGCAGCGGACGACTAGGCTGGGCCCTGGGCACCGGGGAGCTGTTTTTT,TRBJ2-2,TRBV5-1,.,.
CASSVVILANTGELFF,TGTGCCAGCAGCGTAGTAATCTTGGCGAACACCGGGGAGCTGTTTTTT,TRBJ2-2,TRBV9,.,.
CASSPLGGDTQYF,TGTGCCAGCAGCCCATTAGGAGGGGATACGCAGTATTTT,TRBJ2-3,TRBV9,.,.
CASSLSKLAGYNEQFF,TGTGCCAGCAGTTTATCGAAACTTGCGGGGTACAATGAGCAGTTCTTC,TRBJ2-1,TRBV27,.,.
CASSEASPYEQYF,TGTGCCAGCAGTGAGGCCTCCCCCTACGAGCAGTACTTC,TRBJ2-7,TRBV6-1,.,.
CASSLAGTGTYEQYF,TGTGCCAGCAGCTTGGCCGGGACAGGAACCTACGAGCAGTACTTC,TRBJ2-7,TRBV5-4,.,TRBD1
CASSNRDSQPQHF,TGTGCCAGCAGTAACAGGGATTCTCAGCCCCAGCATTTT,TRBJ1-5,TRBV6-6,.,.
CASSSGQRGLREQYF,TGTGCCAGCAGCTCCGGACAGAGGGGGTTGCGCGAGCAGTACTTC,TRBJ2-7,TRBV5-4,.,.
CASSLFREGRFEQYF,TGTGCCAGCAGTTTATTCCGGGAGGGCCGATTCGAGCAGTACTTC,TRBJ2-7,TRBV28,.,TRBD2
CASFAGANPYGYTF,TGTGCCAGTTTTGCAGGAGCCAACCCCTATGGCTACACCTTC,TRBJ1-2,TRBV19,once,.
CASSPLMRDTQYF,TGTGCCAGCAGCCCCCTTATGCGGGATACGCAGTATTTT,TRBJ2-3,TRBV5-5,.,.
CASSPGPSYNEQFF,TGTGCCAGCAGCCCTGGACCCTCCTACAATGAGCAGTTCTTC,TRBJ2-1,TRBV9,.,.
CASSLLGTASGGAQPQHF,TGTGCCAGCTCACTCTTAGGGACAGCCTCTGGGGGAGCTCAGCCCCAGCATTTT,TRBJ1-5,TRBV18,.,TRBD1
CSVEAGAGTDTQYF,TGCAGCGTTGAGGCGGGAGCGGGCACAGATACGCAGTATTTT,TRBJ2-3,TRBV29-1,.,TRBD2